This is a list of T cell receptor beta chains from one sample in a study of naive and memory T cell subsets. TCRdb ran MiXCR on the 5' RACE reads and lists one entry per CDR3 protein. The sample comprises tens of thousands of distinct CDR3 sequences, approximately 22% of which are singletons, and about 1.7% rests with the top ten. The source is a female donor in good health. Both conserved end residues are part of each CDR3. Fields, in order: D gene, V gene, J gene, clone size, CDR3 DNA, CDR3 protein. The D gene is left open where the match is weak. Clone size appears in some rows only: once, few, many, or a class for an expanded clone.

d_gene: TRBD1; v_gene: TRBV7-8; j_gene: TRBJ2-2; abundance: NA; CDR3nt: TGTGCCAGCAGGCGAACTCCGGGACAGGGGACCGGGGAGCTGTTTTTT; CDR3aa: CASRRTPGQGTGELFF
d_gene: NA; v_gene: TRBV29-1; j_gene: TRBJ2-7; abundance: NA; CDR3nt: TGCAGCGCTAAGACAGCCTCCTACGAGCAGTACTTC; CDR3aa: CSAKTASYEQYF
d_gene: NA; v_gene: TRBV10-3; j_gene: TRBJ2-1; abundance: few; CDR3nt: TGTGCCATCAGTGGAGGGACCTACAATGAGCAGTTCTTC; CDR3aa: CAISGGTYNEQFF
d_gene: TRBD2; v_gene: TRBV29-1; j_gene: TRBJ2-5; abundance: many; CDR3nt: TGCAGCGCTAGAGGACTAGCGGGAGAGACCCAGTACTTC; CDR3aa: CSARGLAGETQYF
d_gene: NA; v_gene: TRBV29-1; j_gene: TRBJ1-1; abundance: many; CDR3nt: TGCAGCGTTCCCGGGGCTACTGAAGCTTTCTTT; CDR3aa: CSVPGATEAFF
d_gene: NA; v_gene: TRBV20-1; j_gene: TRBJ2-3; abundance: many; CDR3nt: TGCAGTGCTAGAGTGGGGGGGGCAAGCGGTACGCAGTATTTT; CDR3aa: CSARVGGASGTQYF
d_gene: TRBD1; v_gene: TRBV7-2; j_gene: TRBJ1-2; abundance: medium-sized; CDR3nt: TGTGCCAGCAGGACAGGGGGGGGTCGCGGAGAGGGCTACACCTTC; CDR3aa: CASRTGGGRGEGYTF
d_gene: TRBD2; v_gene: TRBV10-3; j_gene: TRBJ2-2; abundance: NA; CDR3nt: TGTGCCATCAGTGAGACGACTAGCGGGATCGCCGGGGAGCTGTTTTTT; CDR3aa: CAISETTSGIAGELFF
d_gene: NA; v_gene: TRBV12-3/TRBV12-4; j_gene: TRBJ2-7; abundance: few; CDR3nt: TGTGCCAGCAGTTTCGAGGGAATGACGGGCGAGCAGTACTTC; CDR3aa: CASSFEGMTGEQYF
d_gene: NA; v_gene: TRBV29-1; j_gene: TRBJ1-1; abundance: few; CDR3nt: TGCAGCGTTGAACGCCGGTACACTGAAGCTTTCTTT; CDR3aa: CSVERRYTEAFF
d_gene: NA; v_gene: TRBV20-1; j_gene: TRBJ1-1; abundance: many; CDR3nt: TGCAGTGCTGGGTTGGGACCACCGAACACTGAAGCTTTCTTT; CDR3aa: CSAGLGPPNTEAFF
d_gene: NA; v_gene: TRBV20-1; j_gene: TRBJ2-7; abundance: NA; CDR3nt: TGCAGTGCGCCAGATCTCTCCTACGAGCAGTACTTC; CDR3aa: CSAPDLSYEQYF
d_gene: TRBD2; v_gene: TRBV9; j_gene: TRBJ2-5; abundance: few; CDR3nt: TGTGCCAGCAGCGTTCATAGCGGGGGGGCGGAGACCCAGTACTTC; CDR3aa: CASSVHSGGAETQYF